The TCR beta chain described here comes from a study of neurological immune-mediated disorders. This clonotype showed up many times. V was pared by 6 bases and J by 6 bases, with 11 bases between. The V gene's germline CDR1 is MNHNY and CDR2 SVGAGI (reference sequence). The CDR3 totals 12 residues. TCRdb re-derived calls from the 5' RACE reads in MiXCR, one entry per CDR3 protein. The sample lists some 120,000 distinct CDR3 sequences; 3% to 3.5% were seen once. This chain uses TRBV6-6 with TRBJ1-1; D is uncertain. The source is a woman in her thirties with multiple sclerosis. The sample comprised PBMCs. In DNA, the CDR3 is TGTGCCAGCAGCCCTAAGGCGGCTGAAGCTTTCTTT. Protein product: CASSPKAAEAFF.